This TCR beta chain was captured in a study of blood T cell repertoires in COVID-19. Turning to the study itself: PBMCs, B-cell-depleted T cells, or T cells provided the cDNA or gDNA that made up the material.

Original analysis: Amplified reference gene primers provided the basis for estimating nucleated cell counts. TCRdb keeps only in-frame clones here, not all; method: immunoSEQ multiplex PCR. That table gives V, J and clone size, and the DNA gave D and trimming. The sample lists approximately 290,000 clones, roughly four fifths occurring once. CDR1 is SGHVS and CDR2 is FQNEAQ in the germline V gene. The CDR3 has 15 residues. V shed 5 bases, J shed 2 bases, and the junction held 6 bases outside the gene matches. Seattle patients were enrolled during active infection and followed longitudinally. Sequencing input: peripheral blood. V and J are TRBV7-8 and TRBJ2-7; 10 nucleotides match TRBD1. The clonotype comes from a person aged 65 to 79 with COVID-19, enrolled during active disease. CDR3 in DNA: TGTGCCAGCAGCCGCCCCGGACAGGGGGCCTACGAGCAGTACTTC. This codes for CASSRPGQGAYEQYF.